Sequencing of this T cell receptor beta chain was carried out in a study of blood T cell repertoires in COVID-19. In the study overall: Material from acute and convalescent COVID-19 was sourced from the United States, Italy and Spain. From T cells, B-cell-depleted T cells, or PBMCs came the material, which was cDNA or gDNA.

The Seattle patients joined while their infection was active and were tracked longitudinally afterward. The CDR3 length is 12 residues. V lost 1 base to trimming and J lost 6 bases, with 8 bases between them. Germline assignment: CDR1 SGHNT and CDR2 YYREEE (reference sequence). The repertoire was sequenced with immunoSEQ multiplex PCR; TCRdb's copy has only in-frame clones and lacks some. This table holds 450,000 or so clones, around nine tenths found once. The chain has TRBV5-4 and TRBJ2-7; the D is unclear. The sequencing sample was made of peripheral blood. This receptor was obtained from a man between 18 and 29 years old with COVID-19, enrolled during active disease. CDR3 in DNA: TGTGCCAGCAGCTTGCACAACAGCGAGCAGTACTTC. Translated: CASSLHNSEQYF.